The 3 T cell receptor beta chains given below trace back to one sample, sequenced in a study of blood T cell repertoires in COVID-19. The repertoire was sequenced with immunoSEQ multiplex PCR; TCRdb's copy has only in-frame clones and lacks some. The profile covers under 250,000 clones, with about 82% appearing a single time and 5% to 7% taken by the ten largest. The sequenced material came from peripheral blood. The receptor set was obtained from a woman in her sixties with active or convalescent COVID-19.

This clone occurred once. In DNA form, the CDR3 reads TGTGCCATCAGCACAACCGGGACAGGGGATGAGGGGGAGCTGTTTTTT. It yields the protein CAISTTGTGDEGELFF. The rearrangement links TRBV10-3 to TRBJ2-2; 10 nucleotides align to TRBD1. In germline, CDR1 is ENHRY, CDR2 SYGVKD. This CDR3 has 16 amino acids. V trimming: 6 bases; J trimming: 8 bases; junction bases outside the gene matches: 12.

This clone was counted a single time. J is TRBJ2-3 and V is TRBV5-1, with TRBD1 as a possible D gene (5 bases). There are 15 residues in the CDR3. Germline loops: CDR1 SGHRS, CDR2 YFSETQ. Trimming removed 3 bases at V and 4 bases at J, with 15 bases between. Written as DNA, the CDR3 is TGCGCCAGCAGCTCGGACATCCTAATGGCAGATACGCAGTATTTT. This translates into CASSSDILMADTQYF.

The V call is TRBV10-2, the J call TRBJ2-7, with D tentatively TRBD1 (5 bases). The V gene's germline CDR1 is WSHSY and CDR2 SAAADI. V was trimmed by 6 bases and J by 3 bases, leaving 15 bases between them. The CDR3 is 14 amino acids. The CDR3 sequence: CASRDRTKRYEQYF. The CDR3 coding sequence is TGCGCCAGCAGGGACCGGACAAAACGCTACGAGCAGTACTTC.